The 26 T cell receptor beta chains listed next were all sequenced from one sample in a study of regulatory T cells in long-lasting Graves disease. The authors built TCR beta libraries using iRepertoire HTBI primers and Arm-PCR of CDR3 regions. One entry per CDR3 protein results from TCRdb running MiXCR on the multiplex PCR reads. The sample comprises 400,000 to 500,000 distinct CDR3 sequences, around 15% of which are singletons, and over 8.5% rests with the top ten. The time point was: newly diagnosed GD, antithyroid drugs for less than 3 months. RNA isolated from PBMCs was used to make the TCR library. The same sample was also studied in work on T cells in Graves' hyperthyroidism and ophthalmopathy.

The sample was peripheral blood mononuclear cells (PBMCs), taken at new diagnosis, from a patient treated with antithyroid drugs. The receptor set was obtained from a woman aged 30 to 39 with Graves disease.

This clonotype was detected ten times or more. V is TRBV27 and J is TRBJ1-2; D might be TRBD1 (5 bases). CDR3 size: 14 residues. Per the germline V gene, CDR1 is MNHEY and CDR2 is SMNVEV (reference sequence). V was cut by 6 bases and J by 5 bases, with 16 bases left in between. The CDR3 here is CASRASGTSYGYTF. In DNA, the CDR3 is TGTGCCAGCAGGGCATCCGGGACTTCGTATGGCTACACCTTC.

The gene calls are TRBV6-2 or TRBV6-3 and TRBJ2-1; the D is unclear. The germline V gene encodes CDR1 MNHEY and CDR2 SVGEGT. V lost 5 bases, J lost 7 bases, and 9 bases lay in between. The CDR3 extends over 12 amino acids. The CDR3 DNA sequence: TGTGCCAGCAGTGTTTCTCGGAATGAGCAGTTCTTC. Its translation: CASSVSRNEQFF.

Of note for this clonotype: This could be a read error, since a much larger clone is one nucleotide away. The chain employs TRBV30 and TRBJ1-6; no definite D call. CDR3 length equals 14 residues. Trimming cost V 0 bases and J 9 bases, with 12 bases left between them. Germline CDR1 GTSNPN, CDR2 SVGIG (reference sequence). CDR3: CAWSVTGSGSPLHF. The CDR3 DNA reads as TGTGCCTGGAGTGTAACGGGGTCGGGTTCACCCCTCCACTTT.

This clonotype was picked up many times. V and J are TRBV27 and TRBJ2-1; 7 bases line up with TRBD1. The CDR3 is made up of 16 amino acids. The germline gives CDR1 MNHEY, CDR2 SMNVEV (reference sequence). Trimming took 6 bases from V and 5 from J; bases not matched to a gene: 13. The CDR3 DNA is TGTGCCAGCAGCTCAAGACAGGGTGGAAGGAACAATGAGCAGTTCTTC. It specifies CASSSRQGGRNNEQFF.

The V and J genes are TRBV6-1 and TRBJ1-5; TRBD1 aligns across 8 bases. This CDR3 contains 18 residues. The V segment lost 5 bases and the J segment 6 bases; nucleotides outside the gene matches: 18. Looked up from germline, CDR1 is MNHNS and CDR2 is SASEGT. CDR3 in amino acids: CASSPGGRLDRAGQPQHF. The CDR3 DNA reads as TGTGCCAGCAGTCCTGGAGGCAGATTGGACAGGGCGGGTCAGCCCCAGCATTTT.

This clonotype was seen a single time. A much larger clone lies one base from this, so it may be a read error. J is TRBJ1-2 and V is TRBV20-1, with TRBD1 matching over 7 bases. V shed 4 bases, J shed 3 bases, and the junction held 8 bases outside the gene matches. Germline lookup yields CDR1 DFQATT and CDR2 SNEGSKA (reference sequence). This CDR3 has 14 residues. CDR3 DNA sequence: TGCAGTGCTAAACGAACAGGGGTGGACTATGGCTACACCTTC. This encodes CSAKRTGVDYGYTF.

This clonotype was observed at least ten times. J is TRBJ1-5 and V is TRBV3-1; 7 bases map to TRBD1. The CDR3 spans 16 residues. Losses at the gene ends were 0 bases for V and 4 bases for J; bases not matched to a gene: 6. Germline V gene data show CDR1 as LGHDT and CDR2 as YNNKEL (reference sequence). CDR3 bases: TGTGCCAGCAGCCAAGATCAGGGGGGCGGGAATCAGCCCCAGCATTTT. Amino acid sequence: CASSQDQGGGNQPQHF.

This sequence joins TRBV5-1 and TRBJ2-7, with D possibly called TRBD1 or TRBD2 (5 bases each). Looked up from germline, CDR1 is SGHRS and CDR2 is YFSETQ. The V end was cut by 4 bases, the J end by 1 base, with 15 bases between. The CDR3 runs 15 residues. The CDR3 nucleotides are TGCGCCAGCAGCCGAATCCTCAGGGAGTCCTACGAGCAGTACTTC. Its protein product is CASSRILRESYEQYF.

J is TRBJ2-1 and V is TRBV28; 10 bases match TRBD2. The ends lost 6 bases at V and 0 bases at J; junction bases unmatched: 2. This CDR3 has 15 amino acids. The germline CDR1 and CDR2 sequences are MDHEN and SYDVKM. This chain's CDR3 is CASRSSGSSYNEQFF. As DNA, the CDR3 is TGTGCCAGCAGATCTAGCGGGAGCTCCTACAATGAGCAGTTCTTC.

This clonotype appeared many times. The genes are TRBV4-3 and TRBJ2-7; D is undetermined. The length of the CDR3 is 15 residues. Per germline, CDR1 LGHNA and CDR2 YSLEER. V lost 2 bases to trimming and J lost 0 bases, with 11 bases between them. The CDR3 sequence: CASSQRYRDSYEQYF. The CDR3 region has the DNA TGCGCCAGCAGCCAACGCTACAGAGACTCCTACGAGCAGTACTTC.

This clonotype was seen a handful of times. The V and J genes are TRBV9 and TRBJ1-2; D not resolved. V was clipped by 4 bases and J by 6 bases, with 19 bases between them. The germline V gene encodes CDR1 SGDLS and CDR2 YYNGEE. This CDR3 spans 15 amino acids. In DNA, the CDR3 is TGTGCCAGCAGCCCCTCTGGGCGGGAGAGCCATGGCTACACCTTC. Its protein product is CASSPSGRESHGYTF.

This chain connects TRBV12-3 or TRBV12-4 to TRBJ1-2; 10 positions agree with TRBD1. The CDR3 loop spans 15 amino acids. J was trimmed by 4 bases and V by 4 bases; bases with no gene match: 6. DNA for the CDR3: TGTGCCAGCAGTTATAGACAGGGGGCGGGCTATGGCTACACCTTC. Amino acids: CASSYRQGAGYGYTF.

This clonotype was recorded a few times. This chain connects TRBV2 to TRBJ2-7, with a weak D call TRBD2 (5 bases). Germline lookup yields CDR1 SNHLY and CDR2 FYNNEI. Deletions cut 6 bases from V and 3 bases from J, with 15 bases between. This CDR3 has 14 residues. The CDR3 DNA is TGTGCCAGCAGAGGGAGTCTGAGGGTCTACGAGCAGTACTTC. Amino acids: CASRGSLRVYEQYF.

This clonotype came up many times. The chain is built from TRBV7-2 and TRBJ2-3; D is unresolved. This CDR3 is built from 15 residues. V lost 5 bases, J lost 3 bases, and 15 bases lay in between. Germline V gene sequence: CDR1 SGHTA, CDR2 FQGNSA. CDR3 nucleotides: TGTGCCAGCAGCCTTCGGTGGGGTATTACAGATACGCAGTATTTT. It is translated as CASSLRWGITDTQYF.

This clonotype was seen at least ten times. The rearrangement links TRBV12-3 or TRBV12-4 to TRBJ2-3; the match to TRBD2 covers 7 bases. The CDR3 runs 15 residues. V lost 0 bases to trimming and J lost 3 bases; unmatched junction nucleotides: 3. The DNA for the CDR3 is TGTGCCAGCAGTTTAGCGGGAGGGCAAACAGATACGCAGTATTTT. Its translation is CASSLAGGQTDTQYF.

This clonotype showed up just a few times. The chain recombines TRBV4-3 with TRBJ1-2, with TRBD1 as a possible D gene (6 bases). CDR3 size: 14 residues. The V gene's germline CDR1 is LGHNA and CDR2 YSLEER. Trimming removed 8 bases from V and 1 base from J, with 14 bases in between. The CDR3 nucleotides read TGCGCCAGCGCTAAGGACAGATTTAACTATGGCTACACCTTC. Translating gives CASAKDRFNYGYTF.

This clonotype came up many times. The chain joins TRBV3-1 to TRBJ2-1, with 12 bases identical to TRBD2. V shed 4 bases and J 12 bases; nucleotides not matched to a gene: 10. This CDR3 is 15 amino acids long. Germline CDR1 LGHDT, CDR2 YNNKEL (reference sequence). The chain's CDR3 is CASSRRLAGGPGQFF. In DNA, the CDR3 is TGTGCCAGCAGCCGGAGGCTAGCGGGAGGGCCGGGGCAGTTCTTC.

The chain links TRBV20-1 to TRBJ2-7; no clear D. This CDR3 has 13 amino acids. The V gene's germline CDR1 is DFQATT and CDR2 SNEGSKA (reference sequence). V was trimmed by 4 bases and J by 2 bases, leaving 12 bases between them. The CDR3 here is CSAKDLRTYEQYF. The CDR3 DNA sequence: TGCAGTGCTAAAGACCTGAGAACCTACGAGCAGTACTTC.

This clonotype showed up many times. The rearrangement joins TRBV20-1 to TRBJ2-1, with TRBD2 matching over 12 bases. Germline loops: CDR1 DFQATT, CDR2 SNEGSKA (reference sequence). The CDR3 is made up of 15 amino acids. V shed 3 bases, J shed 6 bases, and the junction held 6 bases outside the gene matches. In DNA, the CDR3 is TGCAGTGCTAGCGGAGCTAGCGGGAGGGTCAATGAGCAGTTCTTC. This encodes CSASGASGRVNEQFF.

The chain uses TRBV6-1 and TRBJ2-4; 7 positions agree with TRBD2. The germline V gene encodes CDR1 MNHNS and CDR2 SASEGT. V lost 7 bases and J lost 0; bases outside the gene matches: 12. The CDR3 has 17 residues. The DNA for the CDR3 is TGTGCCAGCACCCCCGCTAGGGACTACGAAGCCAAAAACATTCAGTACTTC. Its protein product is CASTPARDYEAKNIQYF.

A few counts support this clonotype. The junction and the germline gene differ at one end; a read error may be behind it. This sequence joins TRBV7-7 and TRBJ2-2, with TRBD1 matching 7 bases. From germline, CDR1 is SSHAT and CDR2 FNYEAQ (reference sequence). The CDR3 runs 16 residues. The CDR3 spells CASSLLPTTGAGELFF. As DNA, the CDR3 is TGTGCTAGCAGCCTACTCCCTACTACAGGGGCCGGGGAGCTGTTTTTT.

Regarding this clonotype: Being one base from a much bigger clone, this may be a read error. V gene TRBV11-1 combines with J gene TRBJ2-5, with TRBD2 as a possible D gene (6 bases). CDR1 and CDR2 from the germline V gene are SGHAT and FQDESV (reference sequence). CDR3 size: 16 residues. The CDR3 spells CASSPIGDLPGETRYF. CDR3 nucleotide sequence: TGTGCCAGCAGCCCTATCGGGGACCTACCGGGAGAGACCCGGTACTTC. Using reference TRBV11-1 and TRBJ2-5 for the parts outside the CDR3, the full variable domain is EAEVAQSPRYKITEKSQAVAFWCDPISGHATLYWYRQILGQGPELLVQFQDESVVDDSQLPKDRFSAERLKGVDSTLKIQPAELGDSAMYLCASSPIGDLPGETRYFGPGTRLLVL.

This clonotype was observed many times. This sequence joins TRBV18 and TRBJ1-3; D remains unclear. V was trimmed by 2 bases and J by 3 bases, leaving 14 bases between them. The CDR3 contains 16 residues. Per germline, CDR1 KGHSH and CDR2 LQKENI. The CDR3 coding sequence is TGTGCCAGCTCACCAATGATAGAGGAACGTGGAAACACCATATATTTT. Translation gives CASSPMIEERGNTIYF.

This clonotype was seen a few times. The chain links TRBV9 to TRBJ1-3; 7 bases map to TRBD1. V was pared by 7 bases and J by 2 bases, with 12 bases of the junction left unmatched. CDR1 is SGDLS and CDR2 is YYNGEE in the germline V gene. The CDR3 loop spans 16 amino acids. The CDR3 region is CASGRQGTVTGNTIYF. In DNA, the CDR3 is TGTGCCAGCGGACGACAGGGTACAGTGACTGGAAACACCATATATTTT.

The chain employs TRBV7-3 and TRBJ2-1, with 9 bases fitting TRBD2. J lost 6 bases, V lost 5 bases, and 14 bases had no gene match. Germline V CDR1 and CDR2: SGHTA, FQGTGA. This CDR3 spans 17 amino acids. The CDR3 DNA reads TGTGCCAGCAGCCCCAGGTTCGCGGGAGGGCTAATCAATGAGCAGTTCTTC. It yields the protein CASSPRFAGGLINEQFF.

This clonotype occurred many times. The chain recombines TRBV11-2 with TRBJ2-7; TRBD1 might be the D (5 bases). The length of the CDR3 is 14 residues. Trimming took 5 bases from V and 7 from J, leaving 18 bases between them. Germline CDR1 is SGHAT and CDR2 is FQNNGV. The CDR3 spells CASSPVGPLSEQYF. As DNA, the CDR3 is TGTGCCAGCAGCCCGGTGGGGCCCCTTAGTGAGCAGTACTTC.